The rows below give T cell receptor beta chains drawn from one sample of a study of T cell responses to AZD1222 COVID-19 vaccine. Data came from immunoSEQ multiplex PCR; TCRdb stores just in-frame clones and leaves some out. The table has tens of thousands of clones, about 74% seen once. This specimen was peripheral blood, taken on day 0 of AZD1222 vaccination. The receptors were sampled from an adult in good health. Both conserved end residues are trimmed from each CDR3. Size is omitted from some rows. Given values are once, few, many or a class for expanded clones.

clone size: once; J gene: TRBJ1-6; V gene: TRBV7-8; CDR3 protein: ASSVFRVPALNSPLH
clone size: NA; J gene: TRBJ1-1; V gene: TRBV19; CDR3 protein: ASSPAEGHMNTEAF
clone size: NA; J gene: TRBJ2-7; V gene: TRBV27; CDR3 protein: ASSLGVTSSDEQY
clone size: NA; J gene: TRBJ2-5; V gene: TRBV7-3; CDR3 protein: ASSRVGGAKETQY
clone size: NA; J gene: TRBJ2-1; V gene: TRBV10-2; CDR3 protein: ASSVTTANYNEQF
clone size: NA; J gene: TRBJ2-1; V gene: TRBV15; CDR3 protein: ATSRDAGTPFYNEQF
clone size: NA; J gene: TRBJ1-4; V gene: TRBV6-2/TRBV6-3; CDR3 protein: ASSYTPEGKLF
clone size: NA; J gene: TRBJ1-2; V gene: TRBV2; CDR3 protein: ASSEAGPGAT
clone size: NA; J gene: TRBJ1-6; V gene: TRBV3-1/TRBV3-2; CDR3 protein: ASSQTTGIANSPLH
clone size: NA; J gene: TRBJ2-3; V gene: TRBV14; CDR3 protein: ASSPLTGGRTDTQY
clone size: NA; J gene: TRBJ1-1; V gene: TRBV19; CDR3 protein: ASIPRGHTEAF
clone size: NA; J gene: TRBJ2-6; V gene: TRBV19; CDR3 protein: ASSIQGRGSGANVLT
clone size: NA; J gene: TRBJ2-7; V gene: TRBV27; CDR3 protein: ASSLYGSGKQY
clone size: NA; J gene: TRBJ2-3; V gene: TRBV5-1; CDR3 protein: ASSLGRGGTDTQY
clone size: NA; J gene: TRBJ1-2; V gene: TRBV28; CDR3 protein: ASSFGGSGYT
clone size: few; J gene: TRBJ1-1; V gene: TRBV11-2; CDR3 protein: ASSFLVGGTAEAF
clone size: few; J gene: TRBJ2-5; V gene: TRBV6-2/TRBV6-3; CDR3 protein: ASSGGLAGSETQY
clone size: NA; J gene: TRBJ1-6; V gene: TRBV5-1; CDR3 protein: ASSAGGRNSPLH
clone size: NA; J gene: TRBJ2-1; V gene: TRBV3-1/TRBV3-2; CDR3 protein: ASSQDRASAPTDYNEQF
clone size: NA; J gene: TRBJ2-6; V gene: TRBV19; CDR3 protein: ASIGTGRPGANVLT
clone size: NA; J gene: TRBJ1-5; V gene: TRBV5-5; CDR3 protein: ASSLDSNQPQH
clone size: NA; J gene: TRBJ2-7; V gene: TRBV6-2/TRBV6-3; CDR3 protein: ASTNSGVSSYEQY
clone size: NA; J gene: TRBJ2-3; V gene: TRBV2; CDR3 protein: ASSELLGRLTDTQY
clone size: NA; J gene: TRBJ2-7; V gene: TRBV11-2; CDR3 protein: ASSRQGDSYEQY
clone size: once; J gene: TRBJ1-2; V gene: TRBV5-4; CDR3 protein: ASSVLANYGYT
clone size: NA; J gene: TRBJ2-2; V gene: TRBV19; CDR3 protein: ASSGRRGATSTGELF
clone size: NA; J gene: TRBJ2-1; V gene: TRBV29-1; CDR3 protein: SVNGPLHSYNEQF
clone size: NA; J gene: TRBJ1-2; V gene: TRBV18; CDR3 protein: ASSPQGQGEGYT
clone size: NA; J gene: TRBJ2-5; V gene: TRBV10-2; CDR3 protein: ASTPGGGETQY
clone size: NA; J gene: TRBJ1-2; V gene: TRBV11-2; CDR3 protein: ASRQGTGVGDGYT
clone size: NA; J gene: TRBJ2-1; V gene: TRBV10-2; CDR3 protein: ASSEGAGGASRNEQF